This T cell receptor (beta chain) is drawn from a study of T cells after yellow fever vaccination. As for the study in general: Any fraction with a low cell number was prepared using SMART-Seq v4 Ultra Low Input. Study-wide results and caveats: The secondary response was weaker, and its peak arrived faster, on day 5 versus 15. Reappearance after the booster was seen for most primary-vaccination clones, at 96% CD4 and roughly 90% CD8.

The 5'RACE template-switching step produced TCR cDNA and added a universal primer site and UMIs. Each CDR3 protein is one row after TCRdb ran MiXCR on the 5' RACE reads. The table includes about 630,000 distinct CDR3 sequences, about 12% detected once. This clonotype was seen a few times. What it recognizes is unknown. This CDR3 has 15 residues. V was cut by 1 base and J by 4 bases, with 12 bases left in between. Germline V gene sequence: CDR1 LGHNA, CDR2 YSLEER. The J gene is TRBJ2-3, the V gene TRBV4-3, with D perhaps given as TRBD1 or TRBD2 (5 bases each). Sample: PBMCs, taken on the day of the yellow fever booster vaccination. The receptor was isolated from a young man who received the YFV17D yellow fever vaccine. The CDR3 is CASSQGGAGPDTQYF. The CDR3 DNA reads TGCGCCAGCAGCCAAGGAGGGGCAGGGCCAGATACGCAGTATTTT.